The subject of this entry is one T cell receptor beta chain. Antigen unknown. The record originates from a study of cytomegalovirus exposure and HLA in healthy donors. Notes on the study in general: When analyzed later, a missense DCLRE1C variant was found to be linked to TCR beta V- and J-gene trimming. For most TCR beta V segments, an earlier analysis put the productive rate at about 90% or about 30% of the time.

The PCR made use of 60 Vbeta and 13 Jbeta primers. The assay was immunoSEQ multiplex PCR, and TCRdb's table has in-frame clones only and misses some. The sample contains about 130,000 clones, approximately 81% of which appear only once. Unrecorded immune exposures were likely, despite nominal health at sampling. Per germline, CDR1 PRHDT and CDR2 FYEKMQ (reference sequence). CDR3 size: 15 residues. V gave up 5 bases and J gave up 4 bases; unmatched junction bases: 11. The chain combines TRBV13 with TRBJ2-7; 7 nucleotides line up with TRBD1. Sequenced material: PBMCs. The TCR comes from a man aged 18 to 30 in good health and CMV-seronegative. CDR3 residues: CASSHEGDSRYEQYF. The CDR3 DNA is TGTGCCAGCAGCCATGAGGGGGACAGTAGGTACGAGCAGTACTTC.